These 19 T cell receptor beta chains originate from one sample sequenced in a study of cytomegalovirus exposure and HLA in healthy donors. Researchers ran the PCR with 60 Vbeta and 13 Jbeta primers. The protocol was immunoSEQ multiplex PCR, while the TCRdb copy is restricted to in-frame clones and leaves out a portion. The data contain approximately 110,000 clones, about two thirds of them singletons. Sequencing used PBMCs. These receptors were collected from a man aged 60 to 75 in good health and CMV-seropositive.

J is TRBJ1-2 and V is TRBV20-1; D remains ambiguous. The germline gives CDR1 DFQATT, CDR2 SNEGSKA (reference sequence). This CDR3 contains 11 residues. V was trimmed by 6 bases and J by 4 bases, leaving 9 bases between them. DNA of the CDR3: TGCAGTGCCGACGGCGGCTATGGCTACACCTTC. Translating it yields CSADGGYGYTF.

The gene calls are TRBV4-1 and TRBJ1-6; no reliable D call. V was cut by 3 bases and J by 8 bases, with 11 bases left in between. CDR3 length: 14 amino acids. The germline V gene has CDR1 MGHRA and CDR2 YSYEKL. In DNA form, the CDR3 reads TGCGCCAGCAGCCACCCCGATTCAGATTCACCCCTCCACTTT. Translating it yields CASSHPDSDSPLHF.

The V and J genes are TRBV5-1 and TRBJ2-2; TRBD2 aligns across 9 bases. Per germline, CDR1 SGHRS and CDR2 YFSETQ. After removal of 3 bases from V and 3 bases from J, the junction contained 9 bases not matched to a gene. CDR3 length: 17 residues. The CDR3 DNA reads as TGCGCCAGCAGCTCCCAACTGACTAGCGGTGACACCGGGGAGCTGTTTTTT. It encodes CASSSQLTSGDTGELFF. Together with reference TRBV5-1 and TRBJ2-2, the CDR3 gives the full variable domain: KAGVTQTPRYLIKTRGQQVTLSCSPISGHRSVSWYQQTPGQGLQFLFEYFSETQRNKGNFPGRFSGRQFSNSRSEMNVSTLELGDSALYLCASSSQLTSGDTGELFFGEGSRLTVL.

V gene TRBV6-5 combines with J gene TRBJ1-1; the D is unclear. CDR1 and CDR2 from the germline V gene are MNHEY and SVGAGI. This CDR3 spans 13 amino acids. V lost 0 bases and J lost 10, with 12 bases in between. The CDR3 DNA reads as TGTGCCAGCAGTTACTCGAGAGGTGGCGGAGCTTTCTTT. Translated, it gives CASSYSRGGGAFF.

The rearrangement links TRBV29-1 to TRBJ1-1, with D possibly matching TRBD1 (5 bases). The germline CDR1 and CDR2 sequences are SQVTM and ANQGSEA. Trimming removed 4 bases from V and 4 bases from J, with 13 bases in between. This CDR3 has 13 residues. The CDR3 nucleotides are TGCAGCGTTGGGGAGGGCGGGGGCACTGAAGCTTTCTTT. The encoded protein is CSVGEGGGTEAFF.

The chain carries TRBV5-1 and TRBJ2-2; 10 nucleotides agree with TRBD1. Trimming took 6 bases from V and 4 from J; bases not matched to a gene: 6. This CDR3 region has 15 residues. CDR1 and CDR2 from the germline V gene are SGHRS and YFSETQ. The CDR3 nucleotides are TGCGCCAGCAACGGGGACAGGGGTGGCACCGGGGAGCTGTTTTTT. Protein product: CASNGDRGGTGELFF.

J is TRBJ2-6 and V is TRBV15; maybe TRBD1 (5 bases). The length of the CDR3 is 16 residues. With 0 bases removed from V and 2 bases from J, the gap between germline ends came to 8 bases. Per germline, CDR1 LNHNV and CDR2 YYDKDF (reference sequence). As DNA, the CDR3 is TGTGCCACCAGCAGAGATAAAGGGGCTGGGGCCAACGTCCTGACTTTC. Translation: CATSRDKGAGANVLTF.

The chain recombines TRBV5-1 with TRBJ1-2; D not certain. V gave up 7 bases and J gave up 6 bases, with 19 bases separating them. The CDR3 contains 14 residues. CDR1 and CDR2 from the germline V gene are SGHRS and YFSETQ. The CDR3 reads CASRPVVNSDGYTF. For the CDR3, the DNA is TGCGCCAGCCGTCCGGTTGTTAATTCGGATGGCTACACCTTC.

The rearrangement joins TRBV6-5 to TRBJ2-7; 7 bases match TRBD1. Germline trimming cut 0 bases from V and 2 bases from J; bases unmatched to any gene: 7. The CDR3 has 16 amino acids. Germline V lookup: CDR1 MNHEY, CDR2 SVGAGI. The CDR3, as DNA: TGTGCCAGCAGTTACTCCCCCAACAGGGGAACCTACGAGCAGTACTTC. As protein: CASSYSPNRGTYEQYF.

This sequence joins TRBV2 and TRBJ1-5, with unresolved D. Trimming pared 3 bases from V and 7 bases from J, leaving 7 bases between. Per the germline V gene, CDR1 is SNHLY and CDR2 is FYNNEI. The CDR3 length is 12 residues. CDR3 residues: CASSDPGQPQHF. CDR3 nucleotides: TGTGCCAGCAGTGATCCGGGGCAGCCCCAGCATTTT.

V gene TRBV5-1 combines with J gene TRBJ1-2; a weak D match, TRBD1 (5 bases). V was clipped by 5 bases and J by 4 bases, with 18 bases between them. Germline values: CDR1 SGHRS, CDR2 YFSETQ. There are 15 residues in the CDR3. The CDR3 sequence: CASSLTRTPLYGYTF. CDR3 DNA: TGCGCCAGCAGTCTTACTCGGACACCCCTCTATGGCTACACCTTC.

There are a few counts of this clone. The chain carries TRBV7-9 and TRBJ1-6; tentative D call: TRBD1 (5 bases). V was cut by 5 bases and J by 0 bases, with 20 bases left in between. CDR1 and CDR2 (germline): SEHNR, FQNEAQ (reference sequence). This CDR3 contains 19 residues. The CDR3 DNA follows: TGTGCCAGCAGCCCTCTGGGGCCAGCGGACTACTCCTATAATTCACCCCTCCACTTT. It encodes CASSPLGPADYSYNSPLHF.

This clone showed up just a few times. This chain connects TRBV6-4 to TRBJ2-3, with D possibly TRBD2 on 6 matching bases. The CDR3 consists of 15 residues. CDR1 is MRHNA and CDR2 is SNTAGT in the germline V gene. The ends were cut back, 2 bases at V and 2 bases at J, with 11 bases in the middle. The CDR3 protein is CASSDGGSPTDTQYF. CDR3 sequence (DNA): TGTGCCAGCAGTGACGGGGGGAGCCCCACAGATACGCAGTATTTT.

V gene TRBV10-2 combines with J gene TRBJ2-3; 10 bases align to TRBD2. V lost 7 bases, J lost 4 bases, and 8 bases stayed unmatched. The germline gives CDR1 WSHSY, CDR2 SAAADI. This CDR3 comprises 15 residues. CDR3 region: CASTIAGGGADTQYF. CDR3 sequence (DNA): TGCGCCAGCACCATAGCGGGGGGTGGGGCAGATACGCAGTATTTT.

The chain uses TRBV13 and TRBJ1-5; D is undetermined. CDR1 PRHDT and CDR2 FYEKMQ come from the germline V gene (reference sequence). The CDR3 is 15 amino acids. V lost 0 bases, J lost 0 bases, and 6 bases lay in between. CDR3: CASSLGGNSNQPQHF. CDR3 sequence (DNA): TGTGCCAGCAGCTTAGGCGGTAATAGCAATCAGCCCCAGCATTTT.

Concerning this clone: Other DNA sequences in this specimen translate into the identical CDR3. V is TRBV5-6 and J is TRBJ1-5, with a weak D call TRBD1 (6 bases). From germline, CDR1 is SGHDT and CDR2 YYEEEE. The CDR3 consists of 17 residues. Trimming shortened V by 3 bases and J by 0 bases, and 16 bases separated the two germline ends. CDR3 loop: CASSSGWGPHSNQPQHF. The CDR3 bases are TGTGCCAGCAGCTCAGGCTGGGGGCCGCATAGCAATCAGCCCCAGCATTTT.

J is TRBJ2-5 and V is TRBV9, with TRBD2 matching 10 bases. This CDR3 is built from 15 residues. Germline CDR1 SGDLS, CDR2 YYNGEE. The V segment lost 4 bases and the J segment 4 bases; nucleotides outside the gene matches: 7. CDR3 sequence: CASSSLAGEAETQYF. CDR3 in DNA: TGTGCCAGCAGCTCCCTAGCGGGGGAAGCAGAGACCCAGTACTTC. Based on the CDR3 plus reference TRBV9 and TRBJ2-5, the full variable domain is DSGVTQTPKHLITATGQRVTLRCSPRSGDLSVYWYQQSLDQGLQFLIQYYNGEERAKGNILERFSAQQFPDLHSELNLSSLELGDSALYFCASSSLAGEAETQYFGPGTRLLVL.

This rearrangement joins TRBV5-5 to TRBJ2-2, with TRBD1 matching over 9 bases. V was pared by 0 bases and J by 6 bases, with 6 bases of the junction left unmatched. The CDR3 spans 16 residues. Germline loops: CDR1 SGHKS, CDR2 YYEKEE (reference sequence). The CDR3 DNA follows: TGTGCCAGCAGCTTGGAAGGGACAGGGTTGTCCGGGGAGCTGTTTTTT. It specifies CASSLEGTGLSGELFF.

This sequence joins TRBV5-4 and TRBJ2-7; TRBD1 matches 9 bases. Germline V gene data show CDR1 as SGHNT and CDR2 as YYREEE (reference sequence). This CDR3 has 18 amino acids. Trimming cost V 4 bases and J 1 base; bases outside gene matches: 15. As DNA, the CDR3 is TGTGCCAGCAGCGTCTCGGGACAGGGATATGCGCGTTCCTACGAGCAGTACTTC. Its protein product is CASSVSGQGYARSYEQYF.